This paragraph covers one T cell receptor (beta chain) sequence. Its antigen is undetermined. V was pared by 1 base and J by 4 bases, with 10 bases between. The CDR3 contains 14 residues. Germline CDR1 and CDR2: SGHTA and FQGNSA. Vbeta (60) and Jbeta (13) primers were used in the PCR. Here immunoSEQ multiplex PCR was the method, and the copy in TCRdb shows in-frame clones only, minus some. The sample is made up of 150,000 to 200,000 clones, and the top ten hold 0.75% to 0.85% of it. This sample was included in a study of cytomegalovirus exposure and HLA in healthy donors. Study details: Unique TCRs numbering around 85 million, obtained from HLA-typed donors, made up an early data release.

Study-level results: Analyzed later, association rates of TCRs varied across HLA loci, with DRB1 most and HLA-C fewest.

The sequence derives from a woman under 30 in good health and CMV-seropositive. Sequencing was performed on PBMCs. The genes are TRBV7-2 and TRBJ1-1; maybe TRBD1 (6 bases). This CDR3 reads CASSLGFRGTEAFF. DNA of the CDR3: TGTGCCAGCAGCTTAGGTTTCAGGGGCACTGAAGCTTTCTTT.